These 13 T cell receptor beta chains came from one sample sequenced in a study of blood T cell repertoires in COVID-19 (TCRdb year 2020). The library was made by the immunoSEQ multiplex PCR assay. TCRdb stores this immuneACCESS table with in-frame sequences only. Part of the clones is absent; in the studies checked, under half of the shortfall reflects unresolved V genes, and no reason is known for the rest. The table for this sample lists 180,000 or so clones; around 76% of them were counted only once. Roughly 8.7% of the sample is taken by the ten largest. What was sequenced was peripheral blood. These TCRs come from a woman between 50 and 59 years old with active or convalescent COVID-19.

The V gene is TRBV7-8, the J gene TRBJ1-1; D gene uncertain. Trimming took off 5 bases at V and 4 bases at J, with 11 bases between the two ends. This CDR3 region has 13 residues. The V gene's germline CDR1 is SGHVS and CDR2 FQNEAQ. This chain's CDR3 is CASSPGRSTEAFF. The CDR3, as DNA: TGTGCCAGCAGCCCCGGGAGGAGCACTGAAGCTTTCTTT. Drawing the rest from reference TRBV7-8 and TRBJ1-1, the complete variable domain is GAGVSQSPRYKVAKRGQDVALRCDPISGHVSLFWYQQALGQGPEFLTYFQNEAQLDKSGLPSDRFFAERPEGSVSTLKIQRTQQEDSAVYLCASSPGRSTEAFFGQGTRLTVV.

This clone was recorded only once. The chain carries TRBV7-2 and TRBJ2-1; TRBD1 matches 7 bases. Germline V gene lookup returns CDR1 SGHTA and CDR2 FQGNSA. This CDR3 comprises 13 residues. Losses at the gene ends were 5 bases for V and 12 bases for J; bases not matched to a gene: 10. In nucleotides, the CDR3 is TGTGCCAGCAGCACCCGACAGGGTCGAAGGCAGTTCTTC. It translates to CASSTRQGRRQFF.

The V and J genes are TRBV6-2 or TRBV6-3 and TRBJ1-1; 8 bases line up with TRBD1. The CDR3 has 14 amino acids. V trimming: 5 bases; J trimming: 4 bases; junction bases outside the gene matches: 6. Germline assignment: CDR1 MNHEY and CDR2 SVGEGT. CDR3 amino acids: CASSRQGAGTEAFF. The CDR3 nucleotides read TGTGCCAGCAGTCGGCAGGGGGCGGGCACTGAAGCTTTCTTT.

This clone appeared a few times. The gene calls are TRBV5-6 and TRBJ1-4, with 11 bases lining up with TRBD1. The J segment lost 7 bases and the V segment lost 4 bases, leaving 6 bases of the junction unmatched. This CDR3 has 15 residues. Germline assignment: CDR1 SGHDT and CDR2 YYEEEE. The chain's CDR3 is CASSPRTGGSEKLFF. As DNA, the CDR3 is TGTGCCAGCAGCCCGAGGACAGGGGGCTCTGAAAAACTGTTTTTT.

The chain employs TRBV30 and TRBJ1-3; perhaps TRBD1 as D (6 bases). The ends were cut back, 7 bases at V and 2 bases at J, with 12 bases in the middle. In germline, CDR1 is GTSNPN, CDR2 SVGIG (reference sequence). This CDR3 spans 13 amino acids. For the CDR3, the DNA is TGTGCCTCGGGGGGGGCAACTGGAAACACCATATATTTT. This codes for CASGGATGNTIYF.

V is TRBV19 and J is TRBJ1-1; TRBD1 matches at 8 bases. Germline V gene lookup returns CDR1 LNHDA and CDR2 SQIVND (reference sequence). The CDR3 length is 15 residues. J gave up 5 bases and V 3 bases, and 8 bases lay outside the gene matches. CDR3 sequence: CASSIRTGLGTEAFF. In nucleotides, the CDR3 is TGTGCCAGTAGTATCCGGACAGGGCTGGGGACTGAAGCTTTCTTT.

The chain is built from TRBV19 and TRBJ2-6, with 11 positions matching TRBD2. This CDR3 is built from 17 residues. Per germline, CDR1 LNHDA and CDR2 SQIVND (reference sequence). The J segment lost 2 bases and the V segment lost 1 base, leaving 1 base of the junction unmatched. The CDR3 nucleotides read TGTGCCAGTAGTATAGGACTAGCGGGGACTGGGGCCAACGTCCTGACTTTC. It encodes CASSIGLAGTGANVLTF.

This clone showed up just once. Other DNA variants within this sample encode the same CDR3. The gene calls are TRBV12-3 or TRBV12-4 and TRBJ2-3; D gene uncertain. The V and J ends lost 4 bases and 3 bases respectively, with 5 bases between them. The CDR3 length is 12 residues. DNA of the CDR3: TGTGCCAGCAGTTCCGGGACAGATACGCAGTATTTT. Protein sequence: CASSSGTDTQYF.

The chain couples TRBV2 to TRBJ2-7; TRBD1 might be the D (5 bases). CDR3 size: 17 residues. Trimming stripped 1 base from V and 4 bases from J, with 20 bases between. Germline CDR1 is SNHLY and CDR2 is FYNNEI. DNA of the CDR3: TGTGCCAGCAGTGAAGGGCCGACAGTCCCCGTCCCATACGAGCAGTACTTC. It encodes CASSEGPTVPVPYEQYF.

This rearrangement joins TRBV2 to TRBJ2-7, with 8 bases aligning to TRBD2. Germline-derived CDR1 and CDR2 are SNHLY and FYNNEI. There are 14 residues in the CDR3. J gave up 2 bases and V 5 bases, and 5 bases lay outside the gene matches. The CDR3 region has the DNA TGTGCCAGCAGTCCTCGGGGGGGCCCCTACGAGCAGTACTTC. This encodes CASSPRGGPYEQYF.

This clone was detected only once. This chain connects TRBV19 to TRBJ2-7, with TRBD2 identical over 10 bases. Germline CDR1 LNHDA, CDR2 SQIVND (reference sequence). The ends lost 6 bases at V and 0 bases at J; junction bases unmatched: 5. The CDR3 is 15 amino acids. Here the CDR3 reads CASRPSSGSSYEQYF. CDR3 sequence (DNA): TGTGCCAGTAGACCTTCTAGCGGGAGCTCCTACGAGCAGTACTTC.

The rearrangement uses TRBV14 and TRBJ2-2, with 8 bases matching TRBD1. V lost 3 bases to trimming and J lost 3 bases; unmatched junction nucleotides: 9. CDR1 is SGHDN, CDR2 FVKESK, per germline. The CDR3 sequence is 17 residues long. In DNA, the CDR3 is TGTGCCAGCAGCCATCCTGGACAGGGTGCGGACACCGGGGAGCTGTTTTTT. Its translation is CASSHPGQGADTGELFF.

V gene TRBV5-4 combines with J gene TRBJ1-2; D uncertain. The germline gives CDR1 SGHNT, CDR2 YYREEE (reference sequence). CDR3 length: 16 amino acids. The ends were cut back, 0 bases at V and 5 bases at J, with 17 bases in the middle. The CDR3 DNA reads TGTGCCAGCAGCTTGGTGGGCTCTCAACCCCTTTATGGCTACACCTTC. Its protein is CASSLVGSQPLYGYTF.